This is a list of T cell receptor beta chains from one sample in a study of blood T cell repertoires in COVID-19. Clones were sequenced by immunoSEQ multiplex PCR, and TCRdb holds only the in-frame ones, with some missing. This repertoire shows approximately 16,000 clones, about 87% found once; its top ten account for about an eighth. The sample taken for sequencing was peripheral blood. These receptors were taken from a human donor in a cohort sampled during active COVID-19. CDR3s include the opening cysteine and the closing phenylalanine or tryptophan. A D gene is named only where the DNA matches it firmly. Only part of the rows carry a size: once, few, many, or a class if the clone is expanded.

>TRBD1|TRBV7-3|TRBJ2-1|NA
CASSWKGAVEQFF
TGTGCCAGCAGCTGGAAGGGGGCGGTTGAGCAGTTCTTC
>TRBD1|TRBV5-1|TRBJ2-2|NA
CASSPQGQANTGELFF
TGCGCCAGCAGCCCTCAGGGACAGGCGAACACCGGGGAGCTGTTTTTT
>NA|TRBV9|TRBJ1-3|NA
CASSGYGGSGNTIYF
TGTGCCAGCAGCGGGTACGGTGGCTCTGGAAACACCATATATTTT
>TRBD1|TRBV28|TRBJ1-2|NA
CASRDRGPRGYTF
TGTGCCAGCAGGGACAGGGGGCCTCGGGGCTACACCTTC
>NA|TRBV6-1|TRBJ1-2|NA
CASSEARAGELDYGYTF
TGTGCCAGCAGTGAAGCGCGCGCAGGGGAACTAGACTATGGCTACACCTTC
>NA|TRBV11-2|TRBJ2-4|NA
CASSLGGVASIQYF
TGTGCCAGCAGCTTAGGCGGGGTGGCCAGCATTCAGTACTTC
>NA|TRBV6-5|TRBJ1-2|once
CASSYRPGDGYGYTF
TGTGCCAGCAGTTACCGGCCGGGGGATGGGTATGGCTACACCTTC
>NA|TRBV14|TRBJ1-4|NA
CASSQHSGIATNEKLFF
TGTGCCAGCAGCCAACACTCCGGGATCGCAACTAATGAAAAACTGTTTTTT
>TRBD1|TRBV7-3|TRBJ2-2|NA
CASSRETRDSANTGELFF
TGTGCCAGCAGCCGCGAAACCCGGGACAGTGCGAACACCGGGGAGCTGTTTTTT
>TRBD1|TRBV7-3|TRBJ2-3|NA
CASSLGTEDTQYF
TGTGCCAGCAGCTTAGGGACAGAAGATACGCAGTATTTT
>NA|TRBV7-3|TRBJ2-1|NA
CASSPLGGGNFNEQFF
TGTGCCAGCAGCCCCCTAGGGGGGGGAAATTTCAATGAGCAGTTCTTC
>TRBD2|TRBV24-1|TRBJ2-3|NA
CATSDTGTSGDFTDTQYF
TGTGCCACCAGTGACACCGGGACTAGCGGGGATTTCACAGATACGCAGTATTTT
>NA|TRBV27|TRBJ2-7|NA
CASSLGWTGLYEQYF
TGTGCCAGCAGTTTGGGATGGACGGGACTCTACGAGCAGTACTTC
>NA|TRBV7-2|TRBJ2-3|NA
CASSLHGGYTDTQYF
TGTGCCAGCAGCTTACATGGCGGATACACAGATACGCAGTATTTT
>NA|TRBV12-3/TRBV12-4|TRBJ1-3|NA
CASSSFSGNTIYF
TGTGCCAGCAGTTCCTTCTCTGGAAACACCATATATTTT
>NA|TRBV2|TRBJ2-7|NA
CASSVSGYEQYF
TGTGCCAGCAGTGTATCAGGGTACGAGCAGTACTTC
>TRBD1|TRBV6-2/TRBV6-3|TRBJ1-5|NA
CASSYSRQGQPQHF
TGTGCCAGCAGTTACTCGAGACAGGGTCAGCCCCAGCATTTT
>NA|TRBV7-8|TRBJ2-5|NA
CASSQGETQYF
TGTGCCAGCAGCCAGGGGGAGACCCAGTACTTC
>NA|TRBV19|TRBJ1-2|NA
CASKTGNYGYTF
TGTGCCAGTAAAACAGGGAACTATGGCTACACCTTC
>TRBD1|TRBV6-5|TRBJ2-7|NA
CASRTGGITYEQYF
TGTGCCAGCAGAACAGGGGGAATTACCTACGAGCAGTACTTC
>NA|TRBV9|TRBJ2-3|NA
CASSVQAGQSDTQYF
TGTGCCAGCAGCGTTCAAGCGGGTCAATCAGATACGCAGTATTTT
>NA|TRBV18|TRBJ1-5|NA
CASSLNRVGGNQPQHF
TGTGCCAGCTCACTGAACAGGGTCGGAGGCAATCAGCCCCAGCATTTT
>TRBD2|TRBV18|TRBJ2-1|NA
CASSPGRDGLGFF
TGTGCCAGCTCACCAGGGCGGGACGGACTAGGGTTCTTC
>NA|TRBV29-1|TRBJ1-1|NA
CSVDREGVGTEAFF
TGCAGCGTTGATAGGGAGGGGGTTGGCACTGAAGCTTTCTTT
>TRBD2|TRBV5-6|TRBJ2-3|NA
CASSPPGLAGTDTQYF
TGTGCCAGCAGCCCTCCCGGACTAGCGGGGACAGATACGCAGTATTTT
>TRBD2|TRBV19|TRBJ2-7|NA
CASSIGSGVTYEQYF
TGTGCCAGTAGTATCGGGAGCGGGGTTACCTACGAGCAGTACTTC
>NA|TRBV12-5|TRBJ1-6|NA
CASGGRGEGYNSPLHF
TGTGCTAGTGGTGGCCGGGGAGAGGGTTATAATTCACCCCTCCACTTT